Below are 22 T cell receptor beta chains sequenced from a single sample in a study of early T cells in non-severe SARS-CoV-2 infection. TCRdb analysed the 5' RACE reads with MiXCR anew, one entry per CDR3 protein. The sample shows tens of thousands of distinct CDR3 sequences, less than 7% of them seen only once. Sequenced material: whole blood. The receptors here all came from an adult who was a healthcare worker with PCR-confirmed SARS-CoV-2 infection or an uninfected control (not recorded which).

This clonotype has at least ten counts. V gene TRBV20-1 combines with J gene TRBJ2-7; TRBD1 matches at 8 bases. Germline trimming cut 5 bases from V and 6 bases from J; bases unmatched to any gene: 9. In germline, CDR1 is DFQATT, CDR2 SNEGSKA (reference sequence). This CDR3 has 13 residues. This CDR3 is CSAGIPGGVEQYF. Here the CDR3 DNA reads TGCAGTGCTGGAATCCCAGGGGGCGTCGAGCAGTACTTC.

This clonotype has a count of ten or more. V and J are TRBV20-1 and TRBJ2-3; 10 bases align to TRBD2. J gave up 7 bases and V 3 bases, and 10 bases lay outside the gene matches. Looked up from germline, CDR1 is DFQATT and CDR2 is SNEGSKA (reference sequence). There are 15 residues in the CDR3. The CDR3 DNA is TGCAGTGCTAGGGTGACTAGCGGGCGGCGTAATACGCAGTATTTT. This sequence encodes CSARVTSGRRNTQYF.

This rearrangement joins TRBV18 to TRBJ1-1; D not resolved. The germline V gene encodes CDR1 KGHSH and CDR2 LQKENI. Trimming removed 0 bases from V and 1 base from J, with 9 bases in between. The CDR3 has 15 residues. The CDR3 bases are TGTGCCAGCTCACCACCCGGGCAGACGAACACTGAAGCTTTCTTT. Translated: CASSPPGQTNTEAFF. Full variable domain (missing parts from reference TRBV18 and TRBJ1-1): NAGVMQNPRHLVRRRGQEARLRCSPMKGHSHVYWYRQLPEEGLKFMVYLQKENIIDESGMPKERFSAEFPKEGPSILRIQQVVRGDSAAYFCASSPPGQTNTEAFFGQGTRLTVV.

This clonotype appeared many times. This chain uses TRBV5-1 with TRBJ2-5; the D gene is possibly TRBD2 (6 bases). The CDR3 runs to 14 residues. V was trimmed by 1 base and J by 5 bases, leaving 12 bases between them. In germline, CDR1 is SGHRS, CDR2 YFSETQ. This chain's CDR3 is CASSLMGGGETQYF. CDR3 nucleotide sequence: TGCGCCAGCAGCTTGATGGGGGGAGGCGAGACCCAGTACTTC. Complete variable domain (other parts from reference TRBV5-1 and TRBJ2-5): KAGVTQTPRYLIKTRGQQVTLSCSPISGHRSVSWYQQTPGQGLQFLFEYFSETQRNKGNFPGRFSGRQFSNSRSEMNVSTLELGDSALYLCASSLMGGGETQYFGPGTRLLVL.

Ten or more counts support this clonotype. J is TRBJ1-3 and V is TRBV7-8, with 7 bases fitting TRBD1. Germline loops: CDR1 SGHVS, CDR2 FQNEAQ. CDR3 length equals 16 residues. Trimming at V came to 5 bases and at J to 0 bases, leaving 7 bases not matched to a gene. The CDR3 bases are TGTGCCAGCAGCCTCCGACAGGGCCTCTCTGGAAACACCATATATTTT. The encoded protein is CASSLRQGLSGNTIYF.

V and J are TRBV19 and TRBJ1-2; D uncertain. CDR3 length: 13 residues. CDR1 and CDR2 from the germline V gene are LNHDA and SQIVND (reference sequence). V shed 3 bases and J shed 8 bases, with 13 bases lying between them. For the CDR3, the DNA is TGTGCCAGTAGTATTTCAGGCAGCCGCGGCTACACCTTC. Translated: CASSISGSRGYTF. The entire variable domain, with the rest obtained from reference TRBV19 and TRBJ1-2, is as follows: DGGITQSPKYLFRKEGQNVTLSCEQNLNHDAMYWYRQDPGQGLRLIYYSQIVNDFQKGDIAEGYSVSREKKESFPLTVTSAQKNPTAFYLCASSISGSRGYTFGSGTRLTVV.

This clonotype came up many times. The chain uses TRBV3-1 and TRBJ2-7; 8 bases match TRBD1. This CDR3 is 14 amino acids long. Germline values: CDR1 LGHDT, CDR2 YNNKEL (reference sequence). V was pared by 1 base and J by 4 bases, with 3 bases of the junction left unmatched. CDR3 loop: CASSQAGGGYEQYF. CDR3 nucleotides: TGTGCCAGCAGCCAAGCAGGGGGCGGTTACGAGCAGTACTTC.

This clonotype was picked up a small number of times. The CDR3 spells CASSLVRLAGDNEQFF. CDR3 nucleotide sequence: TGTGCCAGCAGCTTGGTCAGGCTAGCGGGAGACAATGAGCAGTTCTTC. This chain connects TRBV5-6 to TRBJ2-1, with 10 bases matching TRBD2. J lost 5 bases, V lost 0 bases, and 5 bases had no gene match. CDR1 is SGHDT and CDR2 is YYEEEE in the germline V gene. There are 16 residues in the CDR3.

The CDR3 protein is CASSLVGDTQYF. DNA of the CDR3: TGTGCCAGCAGCTTGGTCGGAGATACGCAGTATTTT. The V call is TRBV5-4, the J call TRBJ2-3, with D unresolved. The CDR3 has 12 amino acids. Trimming removed 0 bases at V and 5 bases at J, with 4 bases between. From germline, CDR1 is SGHNT and CDR2 YYREEE (reference sequence).

The sample holds many counts of this clonotype. The chain has TRBV12-3 or TRBV12-4 and TRBJ1-2; the D gene is possibly TRBD1 (5 bases). CDR3 length equals 12 residues. Trimming cost V 2 bases and J 6 bases, with 7 bases left between them. CDR3 DNA sequence: TGTGCCAGCAGTTTAAAGGGGAATGGCTACACCTTC. Its protein product is CASSLKGNGYTF.

A few counts support this clonotype. The chain uses TRBV28 and TRBJ1-5, with a possible D match to TRBD1 (5 bases). From germline, CDR1 is MDHEN and CDR2 SYDVKM. V was pared by 5 bases and J by 1 base, with 12 bases between. The CDR3 contains 15 residues. The CDR3 DNA reads TGTGCCAGCAGTCCCAATCGGGGGAGCAATCAGCCCCAGCATTTT. Translating it yields CASSPNRGSNQPQHF. The full variable domain, rest sourced from reference TRBV28 and TRBJ1-5, is DVKVTQSSRYLVKRTGEKVFLECVQDMDHENMFWYRQDPGLGLRLIYFSYDVKMKEKGDIPEGYSVSREKKERFSLILESASTNQTSMYLCASSPNRGSNQPQHFGDGTRLSIL.

This rearrangement joins TRBV27 to TRBJ2-7, with D possibly being TRBD2 (6 bases). Trimming left V 2 bases short and J 6 bases short, with 14 bases between. This CDR3 comprises 14 residues. Germline CDR1 and CDR2: MNHEY and SMNVEV (reference sequence). CDR3 region: CASSLGGARAEQYF. The CDR3 DNA follows: TGTGCCAGCAGTTTAGGAGGGGCGAGAGCCGAGCAGTACTTC.

Of note for this clonotype: With a much larger clone just one base away, this may be a read error. This chain connects TRBV2 to TRBJ2-7; 7 nucleotides line up with TRBD2. Per germline, CDR1 SNHLY and CDR2 FYNNEI. The CDR3 spans 13 residues. This CDR3 is CAGSSAISGNRYF. CDR3 DNA: TGTGCCGGCAGTTCAGCAATCAGCGGGAACCGGTACTTC.

This clonotype was detected ten times or more. CDR3 residues: CAIRAGGTTDTQYF. The CDR3, as DNA: TGTGCCATCAGGGCAGGGGGGACCACAGATACGCAGTATTTT. The genes are TRBV10-3 and TRBJ2-3, with a possible D match to TRBD1 (7 bases). V lost 6 bases and J 2 bases, leaving 12 bases between the germline ends. The CDR3 consists of 14 residues. From germline, CDR1 is ENHRY and CDR2 SYGVKD.

This clonotype has more than one count but fewer than ten. The CDR3 bases are TGTGCCAGCAGCCCGGGACAGACCTATGGCTACACCTTC. Translation: CASSPGQTYGYTF. This chain connects TRBV6-2 or TRBV6-3 to TRBJ1-2; 7 nucleotides agree with TRBD1. The junction had 5 bases not matched to a gene; V was cut back by 6 bases and J by 4 bases. Germline-derived CDR1 and CDR2 are MNHEY and SVGEGT. This CDR3 is 13 amino acids long.

About this clonotype itself: This could be a read error, since a much larger clone is one nucleotide away. The DNA is omitted, as the CDR3 cannot be located on it reliably, and the CDR3 follows TCRdb's listing. The chain couples TRBV21-1 to TRBJ2-3; the DNA was not used to check the table's D call, TRBD2. TRBV21-1 is classified as a pseudogene. The CDR3 sequence runs 16 residues, both termini included. The CDR3 region is CASSKYKCEGADTQYF.

This clonotype has ten or more counts. V is TRBV20-1 and J is TRBJ1-5; the match to TRBD1 covers 8 bases. Germline loops: CDR1 DFQATT, CDR2 SNEGSKA (reference sequence). The J segment lost 4 bases and the V segment lost 4 bases, leaving 6 bases of the junction unmatched. The CDR3 has 14 residues. Written as DNA, the CDR3 is TGCAGTGCTACAGGACAGGGAAGTAATCAGCCCCAGCATTTT. Translation gives CSATGQGSNQPQHF.

In DNA, the CDR3 is TGTGCCAGCAGCTTAGGGTCCATCTCCTACGAGCAGTACTTC. Protein product: CASSLGSISYEQYF. V gene TRBV7-2 combines with J gene TRBJ2-7; D is undetermined. Trimming took off 1 base at V and 0 bases at J, with 7 bases between the two ends. In germline, CDR1 is SGHTA, CDR2 FQGNSA. This CDR3 is built from 14 residues.

For this clonotype: Relative to the germline gene, one junction end is altered; a read error may explain this. This chain uses TRBV12-5 with TRBJ2-1; TRBD1 matches at 9 bases. Germline loops: CDR1 LGHNT, CDR2 FRNRAP. The CDR3 runs 14 residues. The CDR3 sequence is CAGGLLLTGGEQFF. CDR3 DNA: TGTGCTGGTGGTTTGCTCTTGACAGGGGGTGAGCAGTTCTTC. Using reference TRBV12-5 and TRBJ2-1 for the parts outside the CDR3, the full variable domain is DARVTQTPRHKVTEMGQEVTMRCQPILGHNTVFWYRQTMMQGLELLAYFRNRAPLDDSGMPKDRFSAEMPDATLATLKIQPSEPRDSAVYFCAGGLLLTGGEQFFGPGTRLTVL.

The chain is built from TRBV20-1 and TRBJ2-7, with TRBD1 matching over 8 bases. The junction had 13 bases not matched to a gene; V was cut back by 3 bases and J by 0 bases. Germline V lookup: CDR1 DFQATT, CDR2 SNEGSKA (reference sequence). This CDR3 spans 17 amino acids. The CDR3 DNA sequence: TGCAGTGCTAGGGATCTTCTAGGGACAGGAAGCTCCTACGAGCAGTACTTC. Translating it yields CSARDLLGTGSSYEQYF.

In its sample, this clonotype was seen a few times. The genes are TRBV27 and TRBJ2-3, with TRBD2 identical over 9 bases. The CDR3 extends over 14 amino acids. Germline V lookup: CDR1 MNHEY, CDR2 SMNVEV (reference sequence). After removal of 6 bases from V and 4 bases from J, the junction contained 5 bases not matched to a gene. CDR3 in DNA: TGTGCCAGCAGAGGCGGGAGGGCCCCAGATACGCAGTATTTT. Protein product: CASRGGRAPDTQYF.

This clonotype was found many times. The V call is TRBV7-2, the J call TRBJ2-5; D not certain. Germline lookup yields CDR1 SGHTA and CDR2 FQGNSA. The CDR3 runs 12 residues. V gave up 4 bases and J gave up 5 bases, with 8 bases separating them. CDR3 coding DNA: TGTGCCAGCAGCTACGTAGGGGAGACCCAGTACTTC. As protein: CASSYVGETQYF.